The 14 T cell receptor beta chains presented below share a single source sample, sequenced in a study of cytomegalovirus exposure and HLA in healthy donors. PCR employed 60 Vbeta and 13 Jbeta primers. The repertoire was sequenced with immunoSEQ multiplex PCR; TCRdb's copy has only in-frame clones and lacks some. The table records about 190,000 clones, 79% of them present only once. The sample was PBMCs. Receptors originate from a young woman in good health and CMV-seronegative.

The genes are TRBV29-1 and TRBJ2-7; TRBD2 is a possible D gene (6 bases). V was pared by 4 bases and J by 2 bases, with 12 bases between. Per the germline V gene, CDR1 is SQVTM and CDR2 is ANQGSEA. The CDR3 extends over 13 amino acids. As DNA, the CDR3 is TGCAGCGTTGTCTTGGCGGGGACCTACGAGCAGTACTTC. As protein: CSVVLAGTYEQYF.

V is TRBV2 and J is TRBJ2-6; D is unclear. The length of the CDR3 is 16 residues. The V end lost 1 base, the J end lost 0 bases, and 7 bases lay between the germline ends. Germline values: CDR1 SNHLY, CDR2 FYNNEI. CDR3 in amino acids: CASSEGRSSGANVLTF. CDR3 coding DNA: TGTGCCAGCAGTGAAGGACGGAGCTCTGGGGCCAACGTCCTGACTTTC.

A few counts support this clone. The rearrangement links TRBV4-2 to TRBJ1-5, with TRBD1 identical over 7 bases. Trimming removed 0 bases from V and 6 bases from J; junction bases left unmatched: 5. The CDR3 has 15 amino acids. CDR1 LGHNA and CDR2 YNFKEQ come from the germline V gene. CDR3 DNA sequence: TGTGCCAGCAGCCAAGAAGCAGGGGGTGGTCAGCCCCAGCATTTT. It encodes CASSQEAGGGQPQHF.

This chain connects TRBV5-4 to TRBJ2-2, with 7 bases matching TRBD1. The CDR3 spans 13 residues. Germline assignment: CDR1 SGHNT and CDR2 YYREEE (reference sequence). After removal of 7 bases from V and 6 bases from J, the junction contained 6 bases not matched to a gene. The CDR3 here is CASSDREAGELFF. The CDR3 region has the DNA TGTGCCAGCTCCGACAGGGAAGCCGGGGAGCTGTTTTTT. The variable domain in full, with the rest retrieved from reference TRBV5-4 and TRBJ2-2, is ETGVTQSPTHLIKTRGQQVTLRCSSQSGHNTVSWYQQALGQGPQFIFQYYREEENGRGNFPPRFSGLQFPNYSSELNVNALELDDSALYLCASSDREAGELFFGEGSRLTVL.

This clone turned up a few times. This rearrangement joins TRBV19 to TRBJ1-2; possibly TRBD1 for D (6 bases). This CDR3 is built from 12 residues. V was trimmed by 9 bases and J by 4 bases, leaving 12 bases between them. CDR1 is LNHDA and CDR2 is SQIVND in the germline V gene (reference sequence). The CDR3 loop reads CASRTEPYGYTF. CDR3 coding DNA: TGTGCCAGCCGGACAGAACCCTATGGCTACACCTTC.

V and J are TRBV28 and TRBJ1-4, with D perhaps TRBD1 (6 bases). V was cut by 6 bases and J by 4 bases, with 18 bases left in between. There are 16 residues in the CDR3. Germline values: CDR1 MDHEN, CDR2 SYDVKM. In nucleotides, the CDR3 is TGTGCCAGCAGCTCGTTGAGGGCAGGGGTTAATGAAAAACTGTTTTTT. Its protein is CASSSLRAGVNEKLFF.

The chain is built from TRBV5-8 and TRBJ2-7; 11 nucleotides match TRBD1. Germline-derived CDR1 and CDR2 are SGHTS and YDEGEE. CDR3 length equals 14 residues. V dropped 2 bases and J dropped 4; count of bases not matched to a gene: 2. The CDR3 sequence is CASSFGTGGYEQYF. The CDR3 DNA reads TGTGCCAGCAGCTTCGGGACAGGGGGATACGAGCAGTACTTC.

About this clone: The sample carries other DNA sequences with the same CDR3. The chain uses TRBV5-1 and TRBJ2-5; D perhaps matches TRBD1 (5 bases). The CDR3 has 12 residues. Looked up from germline, CDR1 is SGHRS and CDR2 is YFSETQ. Deletions cut 2 bases from V and 5 bases from J, with 7 bases between. The CDR3 nucleotides read TGCGCCAGCAGCTTAAGGGGCGAGACCCAGTACTTC. This sequence encodes CASSLRGETQYF.

The genes are TRBV5-1 and TRBJ1-1, with 7 bases lining up with TRBD1. The CDR3 loop spans 15 amino acids. Germline assignment: CDR1 SGHRS and CDR2 YFSETQ. V shed 4 bases and J 2 bases; nucleotides not matched to a gene: 8. This CDR3 is CASSRTTGPNTEAFF. The CDR3 region has the DNA TGCGCCAGCAGCCGCACGACAGGGCCAAACACTGAAGCTTTCTTT.

This chain connects TRBV6-1 to TRBJ1-1; 7 bases are a match to TRBD1. The CDR3 has 15 residues. Unmatched junction bases numbered 13, after V lost 2 bases and J lost 10 bases. Looked up from germline, CDR1 is MNHNS and CDR2 is SASEGT. For the CDR3, the DNA is TGTGCCAGCAGTGAAAAGGGACAGCGCGGCCGTGGAGCTTTCTTT. Its protein is CASSEKGQRGRGAFF.

This clone was detected only a few times. The chain recombines TRBV19 with TRBJ1-5, with 9 bases that match TRBD1. The CDR3 runs to 14 residues. Germline V gives CDR1 LNHDA, CDR2 SQIVND (reference sequence). The V gene end was trimmed by 5 bases and the J gene end by 4 bases; junction bases not matched to a gene: 3. CDR3 nucleotide sequence: TGTGCCAGTAGTCCGACAGGGGGAAATCAGCCCCAGCATTTT. Its translation: CASSPTGGNQPQHF.

The V gene is TRBV7-2, the J gene TRBJ1-6; 11 nucleotides match TRBD1. V dropped 8 bases and J dropped 9; count of bases not matched to a gene: 9. There are 15 residues in the CDR3. Germline CDR1 is SGHTA and CDR2 is FQGNSA. The DNA of the CDR3 is TGTGCCAGCGGCCCCTTGGGACAGGGGGGTTCACCCCTCCACTTT. Translated: CASGPLGQGGSPLHF.

This clone showed up just a few times. J is TRBJ2-7 and V is TRBV6-5, with 8 bases aligning to TRBD2. Germline V gene lookup returns CDR1 MNHEY and CDR2 SVGAGI. The CDR3 loop spans 15 amino acids. V dropped 0 bases and J dropped 3; count of bases not matched to a gene: 4. The CDR3 is CASSYSRGGLYEQYF. The CDR3 DNA reads as TGTGCCAGCAGTTACTCCCGGGGGGGCCTCTACGAGCAGTACTTC.

The rearrangement joins TRBV6-1 to TRBJ2-1; possible D gene TRBD1, 5 bases. CDR3 size: 15 residues. The germline CDR1 and CDR2 sequences are MNHNS and SASEGT. Trimming took off 5 bases at V and 2 bases at J, with 13 bases between the two ends. The CDR3 coding sequence is TGTGCCAGCAGTCTACAGGTATCGGCCTACAATGAGCAGTTCTTC. This encodes CASSLQVSAYNEQFF.